This T cell receptor (beta chain) was sequenced for a study of blood T cell repertoires in COVID-19. Study overall: PBMCs, B-cell-depleted T cells, or T cells provided the cDNA or gDNA that made up the material.

Per the original data handling: From reference gene primer amplification, estimates of nucleated cell counts were derived. Sequencing was performed with immunoSEQ multiplex PCR; in TCRdb, only in-frame clones are kept and a portion is missing. V and J calls plus clone size are reproduced from that table; the DNA served to infer D and trimming. The data show roughly 150,000 clones, around nine tenths seen once. This clonotype originated in a woman older than 75 with COVID-19, enrolled during active disease. The specimen sequenced was peripheral blood.

The CDR3 nucleotides read TGTGCCAGCAGTCCTAGTCCTAATGAAAAACTGTTTTTT. Amino acid sequence: CASSPSPNEKLFF. The chain is built from TRBV27 and TRBJ1-4, with D uncertain. Per germline, CDR1 MNHEY and CDR2 SMNVEV (reference sequence). The CDR3 length is 13 residues. Deletions cut 5 bases from V and 3 bases from J, with 7 bases between.